This entry lists 3 T cell receptor beta chains sequenced from one sample in a study of blood T cell repertoires in COVID-19 (dated by TCRdb to about 2020). Receptor libraries were prepared by the immunoSEQ multiplex PCR assay. TCRdb provides this immuneACCESS table in a form limited to in-frame rearrangements. Some clones are lacking; in checked studies, under half of them reflect an unresolved V gene, and why the rest are absent is not known. The sample table records approximately 440,000 clones; roughly 91% of these occur just once. The ten largest clonotypes hold 0.6% of the sample. Sequences were obtained from PBMCs or T cells enriched from blood (not recorded which). Source of these receptors: a man between 18 and 35 years old who had recovered from COVID-19.

V gene TRBV21-1 combines with J gene TRBJ2-1; whether TRBD1, the table's D call, matches the DNA was not checked. TRBV21-1 is shown as a pseudogene. This CDR3 is 14 amino acids long. The CDR3 sequence: CASSKEGGSLEQFF. DNA for the CDR3: TGTGCCAGCAGCAAAGAAGGGGGATCTCTGGAGCAGTTCTTC.

The chain carries TRBV10-3 and TRBJ1-3, with 7 bases aligning to TRBD1. From germline, CDR1 is ENHRY and CDR2 SYGVKD. CDR3 size: 15 residues. The J segment lost 4 bases and the V segment lost 8 bases, leaving 11 bases of the junction unmatched. The CDR3 DNA reads TGTGCCATCCGGAGACAGGGAATTACCGGAAACACCATATATTTT. Translated: CAIRRQGITGNTIYF.

V and J are TRBV3-1 (or the pseudogene TRBV3-2) and TRBJ2-5, with 14 bases aligning to TRBD2. The CDR3 extends over 19 amino acids. Unmatched junction bases numbered 11, after V lost 3 bases and J lost 2 bases. CDR1 is LGHDT, CDR2 YNNKEL, per germline (reference sequence). In DNA, the CDR3 is TGTGCCAGCAGCCAGGGACTAGCGGGAGACCCACTTCCTCAAGAGACCCAGTACTTC. Translated: CASSQGLAGDPLPQETQYF.